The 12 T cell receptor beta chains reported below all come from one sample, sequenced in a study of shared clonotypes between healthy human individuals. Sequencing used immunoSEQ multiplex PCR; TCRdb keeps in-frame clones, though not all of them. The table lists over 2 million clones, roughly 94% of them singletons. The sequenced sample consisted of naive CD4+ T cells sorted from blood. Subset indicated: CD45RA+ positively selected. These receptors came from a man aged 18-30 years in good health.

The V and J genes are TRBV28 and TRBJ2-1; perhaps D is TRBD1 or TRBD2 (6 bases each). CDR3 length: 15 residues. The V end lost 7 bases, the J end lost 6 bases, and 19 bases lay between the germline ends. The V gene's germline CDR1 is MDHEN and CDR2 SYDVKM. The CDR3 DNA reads TGTGCCAGCACCCCCGCGGGACTCAGGGGCAATGAGCAGTTCTTC. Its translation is CASTPAGLRGNEQFF.

CDR3 sequence reads: CASRGMRYEQYF. For the CDR3, the DNA is TGTGCCAGCAGGGGGATGAGGTACGAGCAGTACTTC. This chain uses TRBV6-1 with TRBJ2-7; D unresolved. The V end was cut by 6 bases, the J end by 4 bases, with 10 bases between. Per the germline V gene, CDR1 is MNHNS and CDR2 is SASEGT. CDR3 length: 12 amino acids.

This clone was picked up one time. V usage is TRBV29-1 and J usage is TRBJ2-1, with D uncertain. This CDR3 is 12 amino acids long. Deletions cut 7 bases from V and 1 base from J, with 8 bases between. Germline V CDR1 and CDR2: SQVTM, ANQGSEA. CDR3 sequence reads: CSAGWSYNEQFF. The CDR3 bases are TGCAGCGCTGGCTGGTCCTACAATGAGCAGTTCTTC.

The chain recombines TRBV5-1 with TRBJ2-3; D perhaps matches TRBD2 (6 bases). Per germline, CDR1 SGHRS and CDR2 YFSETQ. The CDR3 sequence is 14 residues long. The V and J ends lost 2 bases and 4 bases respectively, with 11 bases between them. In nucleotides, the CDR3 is TGCGCCAGCAGCTTTTGGGGAGGAGCAGATACGCAGTATTTT. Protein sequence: CASSFWGGADTQYF. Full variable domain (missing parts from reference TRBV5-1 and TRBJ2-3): KAGVTQTPRYLIKTRGQQVTLSCSPISGHRSVSWYQQTPGQGLQFLFEYFSETQRNKGNFPGRFSGRQFSNSRSEMNVSTLELGDSALYLCASSFWGGADTQYFGPGTRLTVL.

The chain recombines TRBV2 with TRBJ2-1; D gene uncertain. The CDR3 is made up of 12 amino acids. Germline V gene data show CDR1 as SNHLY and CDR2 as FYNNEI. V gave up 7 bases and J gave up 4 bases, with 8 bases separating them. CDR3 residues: CASKGRYNEQFF. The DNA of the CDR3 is TGTGCCAGCAAGGGCAGATACAATGAGCAGTTCTTC. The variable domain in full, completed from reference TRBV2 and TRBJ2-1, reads EPEVTQTPSHQVTQMGQEVILRCVPISNHLYFYWYRQILGQKVEFLVSFYNNEISEKSEIFDDQFSVERPDGSNFTLKIRSTKLEDSAMYFCASKGRYNEQFFGPGTRLTVL.

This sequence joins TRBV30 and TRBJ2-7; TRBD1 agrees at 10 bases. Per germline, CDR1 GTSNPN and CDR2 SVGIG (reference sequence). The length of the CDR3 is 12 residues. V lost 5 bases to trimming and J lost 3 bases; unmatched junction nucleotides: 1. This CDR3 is CAWWDRGYEQYF. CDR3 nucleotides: TGTGCCTGGTGGGACAGGGGCTACGAGCAGTACTTC.

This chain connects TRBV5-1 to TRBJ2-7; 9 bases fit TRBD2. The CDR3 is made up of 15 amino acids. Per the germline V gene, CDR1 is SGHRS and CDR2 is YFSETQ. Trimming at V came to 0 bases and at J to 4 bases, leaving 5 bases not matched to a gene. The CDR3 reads CASSLAAGGMYEQYF. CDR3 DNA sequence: TGCGCCAGCAGCTTGGCTGCGGGAGGGATGTACGAGCAGTACTTC. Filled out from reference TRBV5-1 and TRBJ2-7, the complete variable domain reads KAGVTQTPRYLIKTRGQQVTLSCSPISGHRSVSWYQQTPGQGLQFLFEYFSETQRNKGNFPGRFSGRQFSNSRSEMNVSTLELGDSALYLCASSLAAGGMYEQYFGPGTRLTVT.

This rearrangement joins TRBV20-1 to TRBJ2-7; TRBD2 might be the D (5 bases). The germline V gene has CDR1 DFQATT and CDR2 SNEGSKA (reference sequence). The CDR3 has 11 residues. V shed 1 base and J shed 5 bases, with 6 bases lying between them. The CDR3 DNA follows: TGCAGTGCTAGAGCCGGGAACGAGCAGTACTTC. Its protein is CSARAGNEQYF.

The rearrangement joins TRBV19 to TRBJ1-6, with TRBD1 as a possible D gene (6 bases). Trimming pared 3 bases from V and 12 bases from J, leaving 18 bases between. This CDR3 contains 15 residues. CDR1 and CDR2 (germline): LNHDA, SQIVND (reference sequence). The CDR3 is CASSIPPRTAGPLHF. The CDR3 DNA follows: TGTGCCAGTAGTATTCCGCCCCGGACAGCAGGACCCCTCCACTTT.

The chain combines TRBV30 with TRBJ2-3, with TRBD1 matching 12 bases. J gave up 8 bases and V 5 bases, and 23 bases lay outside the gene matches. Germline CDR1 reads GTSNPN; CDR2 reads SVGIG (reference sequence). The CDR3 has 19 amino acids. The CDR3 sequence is CAWAGTGGSTDALGGTQYF. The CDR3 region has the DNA TGTGCCTGGGCAGGGACAGGGGGCTCTACAGATGCCCTTGGAGGTACGCAGTATTTT.

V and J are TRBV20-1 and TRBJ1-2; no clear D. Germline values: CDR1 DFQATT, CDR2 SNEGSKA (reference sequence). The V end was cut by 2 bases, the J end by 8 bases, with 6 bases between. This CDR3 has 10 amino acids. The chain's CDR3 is CSARKGGYTF. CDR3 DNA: TGCAGTGCTAGAAAAGGGGGCTACACCTTC.

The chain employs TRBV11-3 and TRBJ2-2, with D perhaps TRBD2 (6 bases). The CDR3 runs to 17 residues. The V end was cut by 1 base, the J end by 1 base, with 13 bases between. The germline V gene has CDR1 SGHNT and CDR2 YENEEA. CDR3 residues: CASSLVGGKGNTGELFF. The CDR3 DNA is TGTGCCAGCAGCTTAGTGGGAGGCAAGGGGAACACCGGGGAGCTGTTTTTT.